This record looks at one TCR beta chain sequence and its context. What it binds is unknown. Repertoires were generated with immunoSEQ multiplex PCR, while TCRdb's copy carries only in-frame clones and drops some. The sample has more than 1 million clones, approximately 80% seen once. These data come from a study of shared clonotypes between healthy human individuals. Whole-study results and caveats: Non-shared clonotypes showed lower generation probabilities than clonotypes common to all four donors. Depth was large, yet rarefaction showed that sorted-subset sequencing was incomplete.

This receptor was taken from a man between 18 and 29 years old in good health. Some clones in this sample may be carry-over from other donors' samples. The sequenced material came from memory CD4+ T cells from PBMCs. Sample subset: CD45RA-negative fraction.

For the CDR3, the DNA is TGCGCCAGCAGCCCTGGGGCTAGCGGGGGCCAAGAGACCCAGTACTTC. Translation: CASSPGASGGQETQYF. The chain links TRBV5-1 to TRBJ2-5, with TRBD2 matching 10 bases. The V segment lost 4 bases and the J segment 1 base; nucleotides outside the gene matches: 7. Germline V gene data show CDR1 as SGHRS and CDR2 as YFSETQ. The CDR3 spans 16 residues.